This entry is about one T cell receptor beta chain. Germline-derived CDR1 and CDR2 are SGHNT and YYREEE (reference sequence). Trimming stripped 3 bases from V and 4 bases from J, with 11 bases between. The CDR3 totals 14 residues. These data are taken from a study of Ad26.COV2.S vaccination and SARS-CoV-2 variants. Regarding treatment: about 20 received Ad26.COV2.S at low or high dose, single or two shots; about 5 received placebo; per-sample allocation not given. Sampling happened 63 days after the first vaccine or placebo injection. Using immunoSEQ multiplex PCR, the repertoire was profiled, and TCRdb retains in-frame clones only, with some absent. This sample yields 200,000 to 250,000 clones, of which 70% to 90% are seen a single time; approximately 11% belongs to the top ten.

J is TRBJ1-5 and V is TRBV5-4; no clear D. This clonotype originated in a person between 18 and 65 years old who received the Ad26.COV2.S COVID-19 vaccine or a placebo. The sequenced sample was peripheral blood, obtained in a trial of Ad26.COV2.S vaccine versus placebo. DNA for the CDR3: TGTGCCAGCAGCTCCGCTGGGAGTAATCAGCCCCAGCATTTT. Protein product: CASSSAGSNQPQHF. Full variable domain (outside the CDR3, taken from reference TRBV5-4 and TRBJ1-5): ETGVTQSPTHLIKTRGQQVTLRCSSQSGHNTVSWYQQALGQGPQFIFQYYREEENGRGNFPPRFSGLQFPNYSSELNVNALELDDSALYLCASSSAGSNQPQHFGDGTRLSIL.